A selection of T cell receptor beta chains follows, all from one sample in a study of cytomegalovirus exposure and HLA in healthy donors. Some clones are missing from TCRdb's copy, which holds only in-frame ones; the method was immunoSEQ multiplex PCR. There are about 120,000 clones in the sample; over 65% occur only once, and roughly 2.5% lies in the top ten. Specimen: PBMCs. The receptors here all came from a woman between 35 and 50 years old in good health and CMV-seropositive. Both conserved end residues are part of each CDR3.

v_call	j_call	cdr3_aa
TRBV7-6	TRBJ1-6	CASSEQENSPLHF
TRBV18	TRBJ1-1	CASSSSTGKNTEAFF
TRBV5-5	TRBJ1-1	CASRSLLRGSNTEAFF
TRBV30	TRBJ2-5	CAWSNKETQYF
TRBV4-1	TRBJ2-3	CASSQDEASREYF
TRBV7-6	TRBJ2-7	CASSLGTGGGYEQYF
TRBV11-1	TRBJ2-1	CASSQGTSGSDNEQFF
TRBV7-9	TRBJ1-5	CASSLGGSQPQHF
TRBV30	TRBJ1-2	CAWSAVYGYTF
TRBV14	TRBJ2-5	CASSQDLPGFQETQYF
TRBV2	NA	CASSPGGSYEQYF
TRBV20-1	TRBJ2-7	CSAGGIYEQYF
TRBV5-1	TRBJ2-1	CASSLGGGASEQFF
TRBV19	TRBJ2-7	CASSMERVGEQYF
TRBV5-4	TRBJ1-6	CASSLKEQGNSPLHF
TRBV9	TRBJ2-5	CASSVAPRRGQETQYF
TRBV5-6	TRBJ2-7	CASTPGETGAEQYF
TRBV5-5	TRBJ1-4	CASSSSGNQNEKLFF
TRBV5-6	TRBJ1-6	CASSRAPNGSPLHF
TRBV15	TRBJ1-4	CATSRGTGERNEKLFF
TRBV18	TRBJ1-1	CASSPGLSMNTEAFF
TRBV27	TRBJ2-1	CASSYEPGLQQFF
TRBV7-2	TRBJ2-1	CASSLVAGANEQFF
TRBV7-9	TRBJ1-1	CASSWGQGEAFF
TRBV2	TRBJ2-7	CASSEGQVVHEQYF
TRBV7-2	TRBJ2-1	CASSLGGAGGPYEQFF
TRBV13	TRBJ2-5	CASSSTDYKDRGLETQYF
TRBV6-4	TRBJ2-3	CASSPGYSSDTQYF
TRBV30	TRBJ2-7	CAWSQDRGWGGF
TRBV19	TRBJ2-6	CASSIRQVLSGANVLTF
TRBV4-2	TRBJ2-7	CASRGGTSGGTYEQYF
TRBV30	TRBJ1-5	CAWSTGGQGHQPQHF
TRBV5-1	TRBJ2-5	CASSLGASGQETQYF
TRBV29-1	TRBJ2-2	CSVEDWRGNTGELFF
TRBV5-1	TRBJ1-2	CASSAGTPNYGYTF
TRBV6-5	TRBJ1-4	CASSYSAGTNEKLFF
TRBV18	TRBJ1-4	CASSPAGGEEKLFF
TRBV4-1	TRBJ1-3	CASSRTGTGTGNTIYF
TRBV10-2	TRBJ2-6	CASSESTWGAGANVLTF
TRBV15	TRBJ2-1	CATSRDRLDNEQFF
TRBV7-9	TRBJ2-5	CASSLEGQGGETQYF
TRBV6-1	TRBJ2-3	CASSELGQSTDTQYF
TRBV27	TRBJ1-2	CASSLSAGGRLIYGYTF
TRBV9	TRBJ2-1	CASSVGLAGGFGNEQFF
TRBV18	TRBJ1-2	CASSLSTDILKLTF
TRBV2	TRBJ2-7	CASIKRGQDYEQYF
TRBV10-3	TRBJ2-3	CAISESTGRDTQYF
TRBV7-9	TRBJ2-5	CASSPTPAGTQYF
TRBV19	TRBJ1-1	CASATGRNTEAFF
TRBV27	TRBJ1-5	CASSLREGRQPQHF
TRBV2	TRBJ1-5	CASSDRGSNQPQHF
TRBV10-3	TRBJ1-1	CAINGVAGTEAFF
TRBV19	TRBJ1-4	CASRPDVSGGEKLFF
TRBV2	TRBJ1-1	CASSEPSLRQSWAFF